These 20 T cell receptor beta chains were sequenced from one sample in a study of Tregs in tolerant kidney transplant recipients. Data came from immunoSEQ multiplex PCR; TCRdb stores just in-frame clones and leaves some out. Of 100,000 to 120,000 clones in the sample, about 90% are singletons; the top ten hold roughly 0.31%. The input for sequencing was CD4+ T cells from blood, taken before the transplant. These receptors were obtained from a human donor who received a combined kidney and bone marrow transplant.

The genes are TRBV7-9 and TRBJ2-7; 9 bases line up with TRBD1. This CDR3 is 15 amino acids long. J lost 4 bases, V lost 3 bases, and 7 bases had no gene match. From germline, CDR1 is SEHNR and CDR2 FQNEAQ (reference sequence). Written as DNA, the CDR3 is TGTGCCAGCAGCTTTACAGGGGGCTTCATGTACGAGCAGTACTTC. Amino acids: CASSFTGGFMYEQYF.

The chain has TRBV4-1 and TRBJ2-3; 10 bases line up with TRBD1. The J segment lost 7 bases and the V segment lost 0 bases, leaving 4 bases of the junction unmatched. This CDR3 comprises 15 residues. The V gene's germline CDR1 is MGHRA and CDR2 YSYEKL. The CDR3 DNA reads TGCGCCAGCAGCCAAGATAGACAGGGGGCGAATACGCAGTATTTT. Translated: CASSQDRQGANTQYF.

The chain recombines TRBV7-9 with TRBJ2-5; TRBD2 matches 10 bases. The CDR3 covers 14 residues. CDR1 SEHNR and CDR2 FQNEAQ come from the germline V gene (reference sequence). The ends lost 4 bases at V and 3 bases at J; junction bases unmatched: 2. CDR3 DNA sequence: TGTGCCAGCAGCTCGGGACTAGCGAAAGAGACCCAGTACTTC. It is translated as CASSSGLAKETQYF.

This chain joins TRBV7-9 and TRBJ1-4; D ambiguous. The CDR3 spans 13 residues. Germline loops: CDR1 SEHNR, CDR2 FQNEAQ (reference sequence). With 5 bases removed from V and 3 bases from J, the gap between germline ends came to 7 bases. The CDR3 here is CASSGTANEKLFF. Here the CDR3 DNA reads TGTGCCAGCAGCGGTACGGCTAATGAAAAACTGTTTTTT.

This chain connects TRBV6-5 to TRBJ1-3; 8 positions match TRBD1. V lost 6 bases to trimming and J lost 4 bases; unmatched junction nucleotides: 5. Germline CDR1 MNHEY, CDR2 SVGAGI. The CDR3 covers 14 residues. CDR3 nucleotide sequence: TGTGCCAGCAGGTCCGGGACAGGAGGAAACACCATATATTTT. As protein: CASRSGTGGNTIYF.

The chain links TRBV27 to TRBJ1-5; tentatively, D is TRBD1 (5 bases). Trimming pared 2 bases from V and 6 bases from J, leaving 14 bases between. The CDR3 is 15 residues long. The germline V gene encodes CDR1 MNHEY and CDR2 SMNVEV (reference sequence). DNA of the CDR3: TGTGCCAGCAGTTTAGACGGGGGGATACGTCAGCCCCAGCATTTT. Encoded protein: CASSLDGGIRQPQHF.

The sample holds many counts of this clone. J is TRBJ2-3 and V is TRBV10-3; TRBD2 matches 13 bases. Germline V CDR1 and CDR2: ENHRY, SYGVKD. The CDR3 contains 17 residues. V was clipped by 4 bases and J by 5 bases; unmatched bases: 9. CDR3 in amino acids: CAISGGTSGIGGDTQYF. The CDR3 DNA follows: TGTGCCATCAGTGGGGGGACTAGCGGGATCGGCGGAGATACGCAGTATTTT.

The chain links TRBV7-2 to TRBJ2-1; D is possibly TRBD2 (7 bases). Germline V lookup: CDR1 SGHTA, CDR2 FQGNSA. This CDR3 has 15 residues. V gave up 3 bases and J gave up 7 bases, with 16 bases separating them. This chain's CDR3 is CASSFRGKGGNEQFF. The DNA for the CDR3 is TGTGCCAGCAGCTTTAGGGGCAAGGGGGGGAATGAGCAGTTCTTC. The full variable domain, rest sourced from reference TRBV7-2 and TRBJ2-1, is GAGVSQSPSNKVTEKGKDVELRCDPISGHTALYWYRQSLGQGLEFLIYFQGNSAPDKSGLPSDRFSAERTGGSVSTLTIQRTQQEDSAVYLCASSFRGKGGNEQFFGPGTRLTVL.

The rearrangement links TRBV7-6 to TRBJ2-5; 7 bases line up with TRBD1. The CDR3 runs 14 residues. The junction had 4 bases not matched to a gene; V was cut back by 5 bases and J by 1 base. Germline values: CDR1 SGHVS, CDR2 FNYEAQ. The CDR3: CASSTGQVQETQYF. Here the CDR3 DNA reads TGTGCCAGCAGCACCGGACAGGTCCAAGAGACCCAGTACTTC.

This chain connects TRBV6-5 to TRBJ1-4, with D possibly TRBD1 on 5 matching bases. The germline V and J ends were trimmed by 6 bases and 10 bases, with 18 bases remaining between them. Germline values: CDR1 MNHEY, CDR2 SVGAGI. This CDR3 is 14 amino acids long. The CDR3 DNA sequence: TGTGCCAGCAGCGACCCGACAGTTCCAGGAAAACTGTTTTTT. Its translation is CASSDPTVPGKLFF.

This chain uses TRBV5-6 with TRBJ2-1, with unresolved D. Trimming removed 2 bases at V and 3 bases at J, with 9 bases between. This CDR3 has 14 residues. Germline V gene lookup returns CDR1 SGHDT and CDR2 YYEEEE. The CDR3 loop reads CASSLFSNYNEQFF. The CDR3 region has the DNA TGTGCCAGCAGCTTATTTTCAAACTACAATGAGCAGTTCTTC.

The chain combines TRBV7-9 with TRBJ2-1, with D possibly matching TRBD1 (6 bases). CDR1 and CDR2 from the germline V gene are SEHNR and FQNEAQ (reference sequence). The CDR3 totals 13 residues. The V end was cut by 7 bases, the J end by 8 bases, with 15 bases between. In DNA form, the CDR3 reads TGTGCCAGCACGACACGGGACACCGATGAGCAGTTCTTC. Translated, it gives CASTTRDTDEQFF.

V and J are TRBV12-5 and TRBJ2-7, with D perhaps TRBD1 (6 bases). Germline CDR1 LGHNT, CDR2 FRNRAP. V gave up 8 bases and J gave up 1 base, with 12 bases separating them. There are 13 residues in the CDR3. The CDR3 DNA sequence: TGTGCTAGTTTCCCGGACAGTTCCTACGAGCAGTACTTC. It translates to CASFPDSSYEQYF.

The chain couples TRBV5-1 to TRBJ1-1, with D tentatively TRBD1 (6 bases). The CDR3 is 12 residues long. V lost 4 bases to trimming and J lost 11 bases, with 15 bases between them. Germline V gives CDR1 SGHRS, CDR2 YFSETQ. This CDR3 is CASSEDRGSAFF. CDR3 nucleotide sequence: TGCGCCAGCAGCGAGGACAGAGGGAGTGCTTTCTTT.

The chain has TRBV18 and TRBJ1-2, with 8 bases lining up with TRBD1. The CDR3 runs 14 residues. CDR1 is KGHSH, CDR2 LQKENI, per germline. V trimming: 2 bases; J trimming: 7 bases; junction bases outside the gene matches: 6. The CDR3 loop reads CASSPSDRGGGYTF. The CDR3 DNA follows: TGTGCCAGCTCACCATCAGACAGGGGAGGTGGCTACACCTTC.

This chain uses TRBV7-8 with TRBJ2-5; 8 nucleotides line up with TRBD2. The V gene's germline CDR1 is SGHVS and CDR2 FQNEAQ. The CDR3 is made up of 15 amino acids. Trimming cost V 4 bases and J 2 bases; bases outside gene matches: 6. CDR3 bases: TGTGCCAGCAGCTCCAATGCGGGGGGTCAAGAGACCCAGTACTTC. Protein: CASSSNAGGQETQYF. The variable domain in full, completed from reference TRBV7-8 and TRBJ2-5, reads GAGVSQSPRYKVAKRGQDVALRCDPISGHVSLFWYQQALGQGPEFLTYFQNEAQLDKSGLPSDRFFAERPEGSVSTLKIQRTQQEDSAVYLCASSSNAGGQETQYFGPGTRLLVL.

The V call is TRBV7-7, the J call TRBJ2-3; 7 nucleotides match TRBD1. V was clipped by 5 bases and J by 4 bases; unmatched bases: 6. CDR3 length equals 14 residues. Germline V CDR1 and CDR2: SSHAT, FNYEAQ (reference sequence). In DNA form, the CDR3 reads TGTGCCAGCAGCCTAAACAGGGGCGCAGATACGCAGTATTTT. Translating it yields CASSLNRGADTQYF. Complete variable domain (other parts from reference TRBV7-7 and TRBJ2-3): GAGVSQSPRYKVTKRGQDVTLRCDPISSHATLYWYQQALGQGPEFLTYFNYEAQPDKSGLPSDRFSAERPEGSISTLTIQRTEQRDSAMYRCASSLNRGADTQYFGPGTRLTVL.

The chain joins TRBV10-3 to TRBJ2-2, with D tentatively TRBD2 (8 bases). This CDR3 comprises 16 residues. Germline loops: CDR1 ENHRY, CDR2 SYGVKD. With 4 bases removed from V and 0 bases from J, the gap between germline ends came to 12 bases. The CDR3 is CAISVSGTANTGELFF. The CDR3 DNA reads TGTGCCATCAGTGTTAGCGGGACAGCGAACACCGGGGAGCTGTTTTTT.

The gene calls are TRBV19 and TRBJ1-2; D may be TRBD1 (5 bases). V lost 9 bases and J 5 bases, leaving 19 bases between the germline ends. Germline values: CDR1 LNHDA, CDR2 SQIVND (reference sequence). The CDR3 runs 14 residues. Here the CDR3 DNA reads TGTGCCAGCAACACCTTGCCCCAGGGTTATGGCTACACCTTC. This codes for CASNTLPQGYGYTF.

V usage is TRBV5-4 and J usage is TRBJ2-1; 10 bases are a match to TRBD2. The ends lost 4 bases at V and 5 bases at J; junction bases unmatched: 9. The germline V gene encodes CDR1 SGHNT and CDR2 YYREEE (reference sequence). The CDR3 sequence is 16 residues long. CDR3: CASSLAGTSAHNEQFF. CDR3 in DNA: TGTGCCAGCAGCCTGGCCGGGACTAGCGCCCACAATGAGCAGTTCTTC. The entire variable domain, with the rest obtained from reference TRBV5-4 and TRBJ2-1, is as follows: ETGVTQSPTHLIKTRGQQVTLRCSSQSGHNTVSWYQQALGQGPQFIFQYYREEENGRGNFPPRFSGLQFPNYSSELNVNALELDDSALYLCASSLAGTSAHNEQFFGPGTRLTVL.